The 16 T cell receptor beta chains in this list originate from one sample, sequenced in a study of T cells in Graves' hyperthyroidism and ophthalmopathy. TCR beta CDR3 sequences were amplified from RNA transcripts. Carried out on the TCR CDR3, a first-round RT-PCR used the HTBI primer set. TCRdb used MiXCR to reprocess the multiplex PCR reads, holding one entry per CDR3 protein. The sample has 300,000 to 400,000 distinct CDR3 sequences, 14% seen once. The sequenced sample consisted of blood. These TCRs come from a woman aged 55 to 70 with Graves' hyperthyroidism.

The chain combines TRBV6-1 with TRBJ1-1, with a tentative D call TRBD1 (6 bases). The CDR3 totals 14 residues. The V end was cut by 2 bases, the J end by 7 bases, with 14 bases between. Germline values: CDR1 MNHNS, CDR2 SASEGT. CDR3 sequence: CASSEPGGRDEAFF. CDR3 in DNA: TGTGCCAGCAGTGAACCTGGGGGGCGGGATGAAGCTTTCTTT.

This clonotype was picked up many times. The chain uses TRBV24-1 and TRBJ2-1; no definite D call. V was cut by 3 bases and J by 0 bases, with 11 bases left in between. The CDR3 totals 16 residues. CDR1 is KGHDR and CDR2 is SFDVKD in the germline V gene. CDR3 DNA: TGTGCCACCAGTGATCAGCAGAGGAGCTCCTACAATGAGCAGTTCTTC. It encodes CATSDQQRSSYNEQFF.

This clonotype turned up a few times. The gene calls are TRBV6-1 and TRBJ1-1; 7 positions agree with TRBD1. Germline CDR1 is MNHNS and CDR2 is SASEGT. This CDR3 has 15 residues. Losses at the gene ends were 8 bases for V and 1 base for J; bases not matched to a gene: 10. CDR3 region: CASGRQGTSNTEAFF. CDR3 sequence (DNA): TGTGCCAGCGGCCGACAGGGTACTTCGAACACTGAAGCTTTCTTT.

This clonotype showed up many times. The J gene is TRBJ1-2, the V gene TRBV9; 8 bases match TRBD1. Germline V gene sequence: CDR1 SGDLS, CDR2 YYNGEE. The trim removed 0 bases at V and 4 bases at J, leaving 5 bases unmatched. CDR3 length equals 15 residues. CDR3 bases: TGTGCCAGCAGCGTAGGGGGACAGGCCGTCTATGGCTACACCTTC. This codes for CASSVGGQAVYGYTF.

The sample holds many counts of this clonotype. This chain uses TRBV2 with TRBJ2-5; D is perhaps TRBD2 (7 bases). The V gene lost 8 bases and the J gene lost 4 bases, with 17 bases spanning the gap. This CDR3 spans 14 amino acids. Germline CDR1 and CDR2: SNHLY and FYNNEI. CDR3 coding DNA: TGTGCCAGCGGAGGGGGGGTTGGGGGAGAGACCCAGTACTTC. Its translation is CASGGGVGGETQYF.

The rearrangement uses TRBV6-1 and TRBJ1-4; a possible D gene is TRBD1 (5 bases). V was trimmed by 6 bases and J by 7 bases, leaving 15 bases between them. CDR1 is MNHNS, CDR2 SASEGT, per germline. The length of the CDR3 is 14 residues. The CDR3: CASSYRSGTEKLFF. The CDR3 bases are TGTGCCAGCAGCTACAGGAGTGGTACTGAAAAACTGTTTTTT.

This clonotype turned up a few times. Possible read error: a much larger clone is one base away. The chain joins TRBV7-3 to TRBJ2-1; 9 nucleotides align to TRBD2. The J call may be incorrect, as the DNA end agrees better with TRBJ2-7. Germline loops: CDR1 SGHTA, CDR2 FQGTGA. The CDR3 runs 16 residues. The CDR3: CASSPGGTSSPNEQYF. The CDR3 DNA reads TGTGCCAGCAGCCCCGGGGGGACTAGCTCCCCCAATGAGCAGTACTTC.

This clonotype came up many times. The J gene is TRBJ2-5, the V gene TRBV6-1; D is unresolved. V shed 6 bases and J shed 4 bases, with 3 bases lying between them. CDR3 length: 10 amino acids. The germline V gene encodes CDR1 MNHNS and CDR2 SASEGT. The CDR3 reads CASRGETQYF. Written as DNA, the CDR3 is TGTGCCAGCAGGGGAGAGACCCAGTACTTC.

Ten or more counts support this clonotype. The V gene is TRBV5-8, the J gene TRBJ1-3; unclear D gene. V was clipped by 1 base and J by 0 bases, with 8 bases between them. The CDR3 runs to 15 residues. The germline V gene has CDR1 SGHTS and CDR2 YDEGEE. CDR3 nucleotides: TGTGCCAGCAGCTTGTCAGGCCACTCTGGAAACACCATATATTTT. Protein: CASSLSGHSGNTIYF.

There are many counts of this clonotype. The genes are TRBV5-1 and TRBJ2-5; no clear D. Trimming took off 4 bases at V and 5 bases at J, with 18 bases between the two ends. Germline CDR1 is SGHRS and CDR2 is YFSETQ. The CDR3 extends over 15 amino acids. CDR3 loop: CASSEGPYWAETQYF. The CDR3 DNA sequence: TGCGCCAGCAGCGAAGGACCATATTGGGCCGAGACCCAGTACTTC.

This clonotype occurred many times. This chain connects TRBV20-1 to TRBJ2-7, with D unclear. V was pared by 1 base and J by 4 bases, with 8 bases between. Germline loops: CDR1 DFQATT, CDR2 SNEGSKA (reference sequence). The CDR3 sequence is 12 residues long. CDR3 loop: CSARVGVYEQYF. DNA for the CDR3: TGCAGTGCTAGAGTTGGAGTGTACGAGCAGTACTTC.

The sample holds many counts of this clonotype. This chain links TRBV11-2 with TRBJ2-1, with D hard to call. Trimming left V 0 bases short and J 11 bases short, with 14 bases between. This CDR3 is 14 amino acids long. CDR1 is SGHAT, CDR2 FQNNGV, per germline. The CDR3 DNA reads TGTGCCAGCAGCTTAGATTCCTCGACAAGTAAGCAGTTCTTC. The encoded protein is CASSLDSSTSKQFF.

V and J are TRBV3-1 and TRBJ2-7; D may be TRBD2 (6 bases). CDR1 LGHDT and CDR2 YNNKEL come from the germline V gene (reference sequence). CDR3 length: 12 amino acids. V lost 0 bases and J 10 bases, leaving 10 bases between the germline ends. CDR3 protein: CASSQESSDQYF. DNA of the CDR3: TGTGCCAGCAGCCAAGAATCTAGCGATCAGTACTTC.

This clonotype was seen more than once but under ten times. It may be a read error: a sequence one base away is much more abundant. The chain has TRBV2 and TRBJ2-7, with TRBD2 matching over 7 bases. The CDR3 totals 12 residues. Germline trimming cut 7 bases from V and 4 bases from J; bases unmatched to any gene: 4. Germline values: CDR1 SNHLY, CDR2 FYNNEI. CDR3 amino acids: CASIAGLYEQYF. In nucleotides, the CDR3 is TGTGCCAGCATAGCGGGCCTATACGAGCAGTACTTC.

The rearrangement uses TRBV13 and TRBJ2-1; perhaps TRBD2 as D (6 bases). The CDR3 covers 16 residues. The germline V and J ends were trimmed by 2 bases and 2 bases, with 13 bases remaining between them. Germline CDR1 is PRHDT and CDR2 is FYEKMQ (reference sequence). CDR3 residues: CASSLILRDAYNEQFF. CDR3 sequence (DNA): TGTGCCAGCAGCTTAATCTTGCGGGACGCCTACAATGAGCAGTTCTTC. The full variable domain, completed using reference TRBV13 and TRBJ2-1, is AAGVIQSPRHLIKEKRETATLKCYPIPRHDTVYWYQQGPGQDPQFLISFYEKMQSDKGSIPDRFSAQQFSDYHSELNMSSLELGDSALYFCASSLILRDAYNEQFFGPGTRLTVL.

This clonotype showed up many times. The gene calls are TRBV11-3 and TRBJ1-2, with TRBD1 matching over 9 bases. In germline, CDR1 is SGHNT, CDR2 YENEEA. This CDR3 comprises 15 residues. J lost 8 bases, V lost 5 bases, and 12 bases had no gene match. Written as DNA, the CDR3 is TGTGCCAGCAGCCCCCAGGGACAGGGAGGTTACGGCTACACCTTC. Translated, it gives CASSPQGQGGYGYTF.